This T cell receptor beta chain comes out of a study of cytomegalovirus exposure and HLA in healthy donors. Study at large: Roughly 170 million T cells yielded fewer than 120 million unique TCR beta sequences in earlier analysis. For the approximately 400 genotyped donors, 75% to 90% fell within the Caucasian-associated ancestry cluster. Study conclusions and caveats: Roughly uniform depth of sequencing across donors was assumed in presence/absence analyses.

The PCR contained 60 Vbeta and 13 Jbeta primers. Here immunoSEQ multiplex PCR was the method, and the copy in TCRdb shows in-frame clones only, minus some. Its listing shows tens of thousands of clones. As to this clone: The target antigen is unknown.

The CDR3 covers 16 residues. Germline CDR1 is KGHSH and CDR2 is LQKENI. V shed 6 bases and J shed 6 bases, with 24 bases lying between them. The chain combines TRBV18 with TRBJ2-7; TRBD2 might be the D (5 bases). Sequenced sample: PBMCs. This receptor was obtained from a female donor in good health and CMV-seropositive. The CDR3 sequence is CASSLQRGMALGEQYF. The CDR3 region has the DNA TGTGCCAGCTCCCTCCAGCGAGGGATGGCTCTAGGCGAGCAGTACTTC.